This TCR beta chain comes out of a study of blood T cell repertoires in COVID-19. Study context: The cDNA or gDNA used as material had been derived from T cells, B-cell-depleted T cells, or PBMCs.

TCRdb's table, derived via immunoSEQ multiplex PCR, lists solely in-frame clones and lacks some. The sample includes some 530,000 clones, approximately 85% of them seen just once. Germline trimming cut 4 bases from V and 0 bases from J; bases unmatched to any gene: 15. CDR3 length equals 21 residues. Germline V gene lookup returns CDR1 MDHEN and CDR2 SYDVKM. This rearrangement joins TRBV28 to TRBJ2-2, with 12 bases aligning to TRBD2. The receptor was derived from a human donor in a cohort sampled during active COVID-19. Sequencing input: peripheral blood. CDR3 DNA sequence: TGTGCCAGCAGTTCCTATCTTGACGGACTAGCGGGAAGAACGAACACCGGGGAGCTGTTTTTT. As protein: CASSSYLDGLAGRTNTGELFF.